These 20 T cell receptor beta chains were all obtained from the same sample, sequenced in a study of CD8+CD57+ T cells in acquired aplastic anemia. According to the study, genomic DNA was the template for TCR beta VDJ and CDR3 profiling. TCRdb passed the reads through MiXCR, listing each CDR3 protein once. The sample has about 190,000 distinct CDR3 sequences, about half seen once; the top ten hold more than 15%. The sample was sorted CD4+, CD8+, or CD8+CD57+ T cells (not recorded which) from PBMCs. The receptors here all came from a human donor in good health, serving as a control.

The table lists this clonotype with a count of one. Sequence at one end of the junction differs from germline and may be a read error. The chain joins TRBV25-1 to TRBJ1-3, with 9 bases identical to TRBD1. Germline V CDR1 and CDR2: MGHDK, SYGVNS. CDR3 size: 17 residues. The CDR3 DNA reads TGTGCCGGCAGTGAACGCGTGACAGGGGGCTCTGGAAACACCATATATTTT. It is translated as CAGSERVTGGSGNTIYF.

V usage is TRBV9 and J usage is TRBJ1-6; 7 bases are a match to TRBD1. CDR1 is SGDLS, CDR2 YYNGEE, per germline. The ends lost 2 bases at V and 7 bases at J; junction bases unmatched: 6. The CDR3 sequence is 15 residues long. CDR3 region: CASSVTGTVNSPLHF. In DNA form, the CDR3 reads TGTGCCAGCAGCGTGACCGGGACAGTGAATTCACCCCTCCACTTT.

This clonotype was counted ten times or more. The CDR3 loop is CAWSRGQGASPLHF. The CDR3 DNA is TGTGCCTGGAGTAGGGGACAGGGGGCTTCACCCCTCCACTTT. The chain carries TRBV30 and TRBJ1-6; TRBD1 agrees at 12 bases. Germline CDR1 is GTSNPN and CDR2 is SVGIG (reference sequence). J was trimmed by 9 bases and V by 2 bases; bases with no gene match: 2. The CDR3 consists of 14 residues. The complete variable domain, with remaining parts taken from reference TRBV30 and TRBJ1-6, reads SQTIHQWPATLVQPVGSPLSLECTVEGTSNPNLYWYRQAAGRGLQLLFYSVGIGQISSEVPQNLSASRPQDRQFILSSKKLLLSDSGFYLCAWSRGQGASPLHFGNGTRLTVT.

The chain uses TRBV29-1 and TRBJ2-5, with 8 bases fitting TRBD2. J was trimmed by 5 bases and V by 5 bases; bases with no gene match: 10. From germline, CDR1 is SQVTM and CDR2 ANQGSEA. This CDR3 has 14 residues. The CDR3 region is CSVNPSGGGETQYF. DNA for the CDR3: TGCAGCGTTAACCCGAGCGGGGGTGGGGAGACCCAGTACTTC.

This chain connects TRBV10-2 to TRBJ2-3; TRBD2 agrees at 8 bases. CDR1 is WSHSY and CDR2 is SAAADI in the germline V gene. The CDR3 is 16 residues long. The V gene end was trimmed by 6 bases and the J gene end by 2 bases; junction bases not matched to a gene: 10. The CDR3 is CASRDHPGLDTDTQYF. As DNA, the CDR3 is TGCGCCAGCAGGGATCACCCGGGACTAGACACAGATACGCAGTATTTT.

The J gene is TRBJ1-5, the V gene TRBV27, with TRBD1 matching 7 bases. Germline V gene data show CDR1 as MNHEY and CDR2 as SMNVEV (reference sequence). The length of the CDR3 is 15 residues. With 2 bases clipped from V and 6 bases from J, the junction kept 7 bases outside the gene matches. CDR3 sequence: CASSLTGVVGQPQHF. Written as DNA, the CDR3 is TGTGCCAGCAGTTTAACAGGGGTGGTTGGTCAGCCCCAGCATTTT.

This chain links TRBV12-3 or TRBV12-4 with TRBJ2-7, with 9 bases that match TRBD1. With 6 bases clipped from V and 2 bases from J, the junction kept 5 bases outside the gene matches. The CDR3 extends over 14 amino acids. The CDR3 DNA reads TGTGCCAGCAGGGGACAGGGTGTGGCCTACGAGCAGTACTTC. Translated: CASRGQGVAYEQYF.

This clonotype was picked up a small number of times. The rearrangement links TRBV9 to TRBJ2-1; 11 positions match TRBD2. The CDR3 is 19 amino acids. Per germline, CDR1 SGDLS and CDR2 YYNGEE. The junction had 17 bases not matched to a gene; V was cut back by 5 bases and J by 4 bases. The CDR3 DNA follows: TGTGCCAGCAGTTACTCGTCAATAGCGGGGGGGCTTTTATACAATGAGCAGTTCTTC. Encoded protein: CASSYSSIAGGLLYNEQFF.

Only one count was recorded for this clonotype. The chain recombines TRBV15 with TRBJ2-7; 11 bases fit TRBD2. After removal of 1 base from V and 6 bases from J, the junction contained 5 bases not matched to a gene. In germline, CDR1 is LNHNV, CDR2 YYDKDF (reference sequence). The CDR3 contains 15 residues. CDR3 sequence (DNA): TGTGCCACCAGCAGAGTGTTAGCGGGGGGGTTCGAGCAGTACTTC. Translating gives CATSRVLAGGFEQYF.

The CDR3 loop reads CASNTDSNQPQHF. The CDR3 DNA is TGTGCCAGCAACACGGATAGCAATCAGCCCCAGCATTTT. The chain combines TRBV2 with TRBJ1-5; D not certain. The V end lost 7 bases, the J end lost 0 bases, and 7 bases lay between the germline ends. Germline V gene data show CDR1 as SNHLY and CDR2 as FYNNEI. This CDR3 has 13 amino acids.

This clonotype was counted ten times or more. The chain uses TRBV6-1 and TRBJ1-5; D is unresolved. CDR3 size: 11 residues. V gave up 4 bases and J gave up 4 bases, with 2 bases separating them. Germline-derived CDR1 and CDR2 are MNHNS and SASEGT. CDR3 protein: CASSGNQPQHF. CDR3 in DNA: TGTGCCAGCAGTGGGAATCAGCCCCAGCATTTT.

A note on this clonotype: A read error may be the cause here, since a much bigger clone is one base away. The chain employs TRBV5-1 and TRBJ2-2; TRBD1 matches at 11 bases. Germline values: CDR1 SGHRS, CDR2 YFSETQ. The trim removed 7 bases at V and 6 bases at J, leaving 11 bases unmatched. This CDR3 contains 16 residues. The CDR3 region has the DNA TGCGCCAGCGAAGAAGTCCCGGGACAGGGGGCCGGGGAGCTGTTTTTT. Protein: CASEEVPGQGAGELFF.

This clonotype was detected ten times or more. The chain combines TRBV10-3 with TRBJ1-4; possibly TRBD1 for D (5 bases). The CDR3 spans 16 residues. V dropped 2 bases and J dropped 4 bases, with 14 bases sitting between them. CDR1 is ENHRY and CDR2 is SYGVKD in the germline V gene. The DNA of the CDR3 is TGTGCCATCAGTGAGGGACCGGGACCGAATAATGAAAAACTGTTTTTT. Encoded protein: CAISEGPGPNNEKLFF.

The gene calls are TRBV6-2 or TRBV6-3 and TRBJ1-1; D unclear. The CDR3 is 15 amino acids. V was shortened by 6 bases and J by 1 base, with 15 bases between the two germline ends. Germline V gene data show CDR1 as MNHEY and CDR2 as SVGEGT. The CDR3: CASSQSGIENTEAFF. The CDR3 DNA is TGTGCCAGCAGCCAGTCCGGGATCGAGAACACTGAAGCTTTCTTT.

Concerning this clonotype: An end of the junction does not agree with germline; a read error may underlie this. J is TRBJ2-7 and V is TRBV7-7, with D tentatively TRBD2 (5 bases). The CDR3 loop spans 14 amino acids. The germline V gene has CDR1 SSHAT and CDR2 FNYEAQ (reference sequence). The CDR3 nucleotides read TGTGCTAGCAGATCCTCCGGGGAAACCGGGGAGCTGTACTTC. Its translation is CASRSSGETGELYF.

This clonotype has only one observation. The chain recombines TRBV2 with TRBJ1-2, with D possibly being TRBD1 (6 bases). The germline V gene encodes CDR1 SNHLY and CDR2 FYNNEI. V gave up 6 bases and J gave up 6 bases, with 23 bases separating them. The length of the CDR3 is 16 residues. The CDR3 protein is CASSTPGGGGGDGYTF. The CDR3 region has the DNA TGTGCCAGCAGCACCCCAGGAGGGGGAGGAGGGGATGGCTACACCTTC.

Many counts were recorded for this clonotype. This chain links TRBV10-3 with TRBJ1-4; a weak D match, TRBD1 (5 bases). The V gene lost 3 bases and the J gene lost 3 bases, with 14 bases spanning the gap. Germline loops: CDR1 ENHRY, CDR2 SYGVKD. This CDR3 contains 16 residues. The chain's CDR3 is CAISDSGTGSNEKLFF. CDR3 sequence (DNA): TGTGCCATCAGTGATTCGGGGACGGGGTCTAATGAAAAACTGTTTTTT.

This clonotype was seen repeatedly, ten times or more. V usage is TRBV7-9 and J usage is TRBJ1-4; TRBD1 is a possible D gene (5 bases). Germline CDR1 SEHNR, CDR2 FQNEAQ (reference sequence). Trimming shortened V by 4 bases and J by 3 bases, and 12 bases separated the two germline ends. The CDR3 contains 15 residues. CDR3 coding DNA: TGTGCCAGCAGCTACCTCTGGGGGGCTAATGAAAAACTGTTTTTT. This translates into CASSYLWGANEKLFF.

The chain uses TRBV7-2 and TRBJ2-7, with 11 bases identical to TRBD2. The CDR3 length is 16 residues. Germline CDR1 and CDR2: SGHTA and FQGNSA. V lost 4 bases to trimming and J lost 4 bases; unmatched junction nucleotides: 9. The CDR3 nucleotides are TGTGCCAGCAGCTCAAAAACTAGCGGGGGCGTATACGAGCAGTACTTC. It codes for CASSSKTSGGVYEQYF. Full variable domain (rest looked up from reference TRBV7-2 and TRBJ2-7): GAGVSQSPSNKVTEKGKDVELRCDPISGHTALYWYRQSLGQGLEFLIYFQGNSAPDKSGLPSDRFSAERTGGSVSTLTIQRTQQEDSAVYLCASSSKTSGGVYEQYFGPGTRLTVT.

On this clonotype itself: It is unclear where the CDR3 begins or ends on the DNA, so no DNA is shown, and the CDR3 is as TCRdb lists it. The V call is TRBV7-6, the J call TRBJ2-6; TRBD2 is taken as the D call from the table, unchecked against the DNA. From germline, CDR1 is SGHVS and CDR2 FNYEAQ. Inclusive of both ends, the CDR3 amounts to 20 amino acids. CDR3 sequence reads: CASSLVFGELFFGEGSRLTF.